What follows are 30 T cell receptor beta chains derived from one specimen sequenced in a study of cytomegalovirus exposure and HLA in healthy donors. The PCR was carried out with 60 Vbeta primers and 13 Jbeta primers. The data were produced by immunoSEQ multiplex PCR, yet TCRdb's version contains in-frame clones alone and is incomplete. The sample yields about 180,000 clones, just over 75% seen once. Material: PBMCs. The receptors come from a woman between 55 and 75 years old in good health and CMV-seropositive.

The genes are TRBV6-5 and TRBJ1-1; D unresolved. The germline CDR1 and CDR2 sequences are MNHEY and SVGAGI. The CDR3 contains 15 residues. V was pared by 2 bases and J by 1 base, with 11 bases between. The CDR3 spells CASSYASITNTEAFF. The CDR3 DNA follows: TGTGCCAGCAGTTACGCGAGCATCACGAACACTGAAGCTTTCTTT.

Points on this clone: One junction end disagrees with the germline gene, perhaps due to a read error. This rearrangement joins TRBV4-2 to TRBJ1-2; D is uncertain. Germline assignment: CDR1 LGHNA and CDR2 YNFKEQ. This CDR3 spans 14 amino acids. Here the CDR3 reads CASSQDPQSGDPFF. CDR3 in DNA: TGTGCCAGCAGCCAAGACCCCCAATCAGGCGATCCCTTCTTC.

The chain is built from TRBV4-3 and TRBJ1-1; D not resolved. V dropped 0 bases and J dropped 1 base, with 6 bases sitting between them. Germline loops: CDR1 LGHNA, CDR2 YSLEER. The CDR3 is made up of 14 amino acids. The CDR3 is CASSQEMRNTEAFF. The CDR3, as DNA: TGCGCCAGCAGCCAAGAGATGCGGAACACTGAAGCTTTCTTT.

The chain carries TRBV19 and TRBJ2-5, with TRBD2 matching 9 bases. Germline-derived CDR1 and CDR2 are LNHDA and SQIVND (reference sequence). The CDR3 extends over 14 amino acids. Germline trimming cut 4 bases from V and 5 bases from J; bases unmatched to any gene: 5. The DNA for the CDR3 is TGTGCCAGTAGTAGCGGGAGGGAAGCGGAGACCCAGTACTTC. Translating it yields CASSSGREAETQYF.

V is TRBV2 and J is TRBJ2-1; 9 bases match TRBD2. Germline V gene sequence: CDR1 SNHLY, CDR2 FYNNEI. Trimming removed 6 bases from V and 8 bases from J; junction bases left unmatched: 5. CDR3 length equals 13 residues. The CDR3 is CASRTGTSHEQFF. The CDR3 bases are TGTGCCAGCAGAACCGGGACTAGCCATGAGCAGTTCTTC.

This chain joins TRBV4-1 and TRBJ2-5; 7 nucleotides agree with TRBD1. Germline V gene lookup returns CDR1 MGHRA and CDR2 YSYEKL. This CDR3 contains 19 residues. Trimming cost V 0 bases and J 2 bases; bases outside gene matches: 15. CDR3 bases: TGCGCCAGCAGCCAAGACCCCCCACGGACAGGACTCCTACAAGAGACCCAGTACTTC. Translation gives CASSQDPPRTGLLQETQYF.

This chain connects TRBV2 to TRBJ2-5, with TRBD1 matching 7 bases. Germline CDR1 reads SNHLY; CDR2 reads FYNNEI. V shed 6 bases and J 5 bases; nucleotides not matched to a gene: 12. This CDR3 has 15 residues. Here the CDR3 reads CASRADREPVETQYF. CDR3 DNA sequence: TGTGCCAGCAGAGCTGACAGGGAGCCTGTGGAGACCCAGTACTTC.

The chain recombines TRBV5-1 with TRBJ2-3; D may be TRBD2 (6 bases). This CDR3 has 15 residues. With 3 bases removed from V and 2 bases from J, the gap between germline ends came to 13 bases. Germline CDR1 and CDR2: SGHRS and YFSETQ. The CDR3 coding sequence is TGCGCCAGCAGCTCGTTGGGGGGATCCACAGATACGCAGTATTTT. This codes for CASSSLGGSTDTQYF.

The rearrangement links TRBV11-3 to TRBJ2-1; 9 nucleotides match TRBD2. Germline loops: CDR1 SGHNT, CDR2 YENEEA. This CDR3 has 16 amino acids. The J segment lost 6 bases and the V segment lost 5 bases, leaving 11 bases of the junction unmatched. The CDR3 spells CASSPRGVAGVNEQFF. CDR3 bases: TGTGCCAGCAGCCCCCGGGGGGTAGCGGGAGTCAATGAGCAGTTCTTC.

This clone has a single count. CDR3 in DNA: TGTGCCAGCACCCCCCGTATGACTGAAGCTTTCTTT. It yields the protein CASTPRMTEAFF. The chain joins TRBV28 to TRBJ1-1, with unresolved D. Germline V gene lookup returns CDR1 MDHEN and CDR2 SYDVKM. V was cut by 7 bases and J by 5 bases, with 11 bases left in between. The length of the CDR3 is 12 residues.

CDR3 DNA sequence: TGTGCCAGCAGTTTATGGGGAGGGAGGGATACGCAGCCCCAGCATTTT. This sequence encodes CASSLWGGRDTQPQHF. This sequence joins TRBV28 and TRBJ1-5; D is unresolved. CDR1 and CDR2 (germline): MDHEN, SYDVKM. This CDR3 region has 16 residues. The V end was cut by 0 bases, the J end by 7 bases, with 16 bases between. Filled out from reference TRBV28 and TRBJ1-5, the complete variable domain reads DVKVTQSSRYLVKRTGEKVFLECVQDMDHENMFWYRQDPGLGLRLIYFSYDVKMKEKGDIPEGYSVSREKKERFSLILESASTNQTSMYLCASSLWGGRDTQPQHFGDGTRLSIL.

The gene calls are TRBV7-2 and TRBJ2-7, with TRBD1 matching over 8 bases. J gave up 3 bases and V 5 bases, and 9 bases lay outside the gene matches. Germline CDR1 is SGHTA and CDR2 is FQGNSA. There are 15 residues in the CDR3. The CDR3, as DNA: TGTGCCAGCAGCAGTCGGGGACAGGAAATCTACGAGCAGTACTTC. Amino acid sequence: CASSSRGQEIYEQYF.

The chain has TRBV6-1 and TRBJ1-4; D is unclear. The ends were cut back, 1 base at V and 4 bases at J, with 10 bases in the middle. The CDR3 has 15 amino acids. Germline V gives CDR1 MNHNS, CDR2 SASEGT. The CDR3 DNA follows: TGTGCCAGCAGTGAAGTTAGCCTGAATAATGAAAAACTGTTTTTT. Translating it yields CASSEVSLNNEKLFF.

Comment on this clone: One junction end disagrees with the germline gene, perhaps due to a read error. This chain links TRBV14 with TRBJ2-5; no firm D call. CDR3 length: 14 amino acids. CDR1 is SGHDN, CDR2 FVKESK, per germline. The CDR3 DNA follows: TGTGCCAGCAGCCAAGCAACTGTGCCAGAGGCCCAGTACTTC. Translating gives CASSQATVPEAQYF.

V is TRBV5-1 and J is TRBJ1-5; a possible D gene is TRBD1 (6 bases). CDR3 length: 17 residues. Germline V lookup: CDR1 SGHRS, CDR2 YFSETQ. V was shortened by 4 bases and J by 2 bases, with 19 bases between the two germline ends. As DNA, the CDR3 is TGCGCCAGCAGCCCGTACCCCGCACAGGGAGGCAATCAGCCCCAGCATTTT. Translating gives CASSPYPAQGGNQPQHF.

This chain uses TRBV29-1 with TRBJ2-6, with D perhaps matching TRBD1 (6 bases). The V gene lost 4 bases and the J gene lost 2 bases, with 15 bases spanning the gap. Per the germline V gene, CDR1 is SQVTM and CDR2 is ANQGSEA. This CDR3 spans 16 amino acids. The CDR3 DNA reads as TGCAGCGTTGGACAGGCGAGTCTAACTGGGGCCAACGTCCTGACTTTC. This encodes CSVGQASLTGANVLTF.

In this sample, this clone turned up a few times. Sequence at one end of the junction differs from germline and may be a read error. The chain carries TRBV9 and TRBJ2-6; 7 bases are a match to TRBD1. Per the germline V gene, CDR1 is SGDLS and CDR2 is YYNGEE. This CDR3 is built from 18 residues. The CDR3 DNA follows: TGTGCCAGCACTAAGACCTCAGGGGGACCTTCTGGGGCCAACGGCCTGACTTTC. It specifies CASTKTSGGPSGANGLTF.

V and J are TRBV28 and TRBJ1-6; no definite D call. Germline V gene lookup returns CDR1 MDHEN and CDR2 SYDVKM. This CDR3 contains 17 residues. Trimming shortened V by 7 bases and J by 0 bases, and 16 bases separated the two germline ends. CDR3 residues: CASNSERLSSYNSPLHF. CDR3 in DNA: TGTGCCAGCAATTCCGAGCGGCTAAGCTCCTATAATTCACCCCTCCACTTT.

This chain links TRBV4-2 with TRBJ2-7, with 8 bases fitting TRBD2. V gave up 0 bases and J gave up 2 bases; unmatched junction bases: 6. The CDR3 loop spans 16 amino acids. Germline V gene sequence: CDR1 LGHNA, CDR2 YNFKEQ. CDR3 amino acids: CASSQEPTGLAYEQYF. Written as DNA, the CDR3 is TGTGCCAGCAGCCAAGAACCTACGGGACTAGCCTACGAGCAGTACTTC.

The chain employs TRBV9 and TRBJ2-3, with 8 bases fitting TRBD2. The CDR3 has 15 residues. With 0 bases clipped from V and 4 bases from J, the junction kept 4 bases outside the gene matches. Germline V gene sequence: CDR1 SGDLS, CDR2 YYNGEE. CDR3: CASSVESGSADTQYF. The CDR3 region has the DNA TGTGCCAGCAGCGTAGAAAGCGGGAGCGCAGATACGCAGTATTTT. Full variable domain (remainder filled in from reference TRBV9 and TRBJ2-3): DSGVTQTPKHLITATGQRVTLRCSPRSGDLSVYWYQQSLDQGLQFLIQYYNGEERAKGNILERFSAQQFPDLHSELNLSSLELGDSALYFCASSVESGSADTQYFGPGTRLTVL.

The chain links TRBV5-1 to TRBJ1-2, with a tentative D call TRBD1 (5 bases). In germline, CDR1 is SGHRS, CDR2 YFSETQ. Trimming stripped 4 bases from V and 8 bases from J, with 18 bases between. The CDR3 is made up of 14 amino acids. CDR3: CASSPTRGAGGYTF. CDR3 DNA sequence: TGCGCCAGCAGCCCAACTCGGGGCGCGGGGGGCTACACCTTC.

This clone was counted between two and nine times. V usage is TRBV6-1 and J usage is TRBJ2-1; tentative D call: TRBD1 (5 bases). The V and J ends lost 8 bases and 4 bases respectively, with 6 bases between them. The V gene's germline CDR1 is MNHNS and CDR2 SASEGT. The CDR3 is 11 amino acids. CDR3 in amino acids: CASRQYNEQFF. The CDR3 bases are TGTGCCAGCCGACAGTACAATGAGCAGTTCTTC.

This chain joins TRBV7-2 and TRBJ2-7; a possible D gene is TRBD2 (6 bases). The CDR3 is made up of 12 amino acids. CDR1 is SGHTA, CDR2 FQGNSA, per germline. The V gene lost 4 bases and the J gene lost 3 bases, with 7 bases spanning the gap. Here the CDR3 DNA reads TGTGCCAGCAGCTCGGGACTCTACGAGCAGTACTTC. Translated, it gives CASSSGLYEQYF.

J is TRBJ2-5 and V is TRBV28, with D perhaps TRBD1 (6 bases). Germline assignment: CDR1 MDHEN and CDR2 SYDVKM. The CDR3 sequence is 16 residues long. V lost 5 bases and J lost 0, with 16 bases in between. CDR3 loop: CASSPLQGFDQETQYF. The CDR3 region has the DNA TGTGCCAGCAGTCCCTTACAGGGATTCGACCAAGAGACCCAGTACTTC.

This clone was observed a few times. The chain is built from TRBV5-1 and TRBJ2-7; the D gene is possibly TRBD2 (6 bases). The CDR3 is 14 amino acids. Germline CDR1 reads SGHRS; CDR2 reads YFSETQ. V was clipped by 2 bases and J by 0 bases, with 9 bases between them. This CDR3 is CASSFLANSYEQYF. The CDR3 nucleotides read TGCGCCAGCAGCTTCCTAGCGAACTCCTACGAGCAGTACTTC. Full variable domain (missing parts from reference TRBV5-1 and TRBJ2-7): KAGVTQTPRYLIKTRGQQVTLSCSPISGHRSVSWYQQTPGQGLQFLFEYFSETQRNKGNFPGRFSGRQFSNSRSEMNVSTLELGDSALYLCASSFLANSYEQYFGPGTRLTVT.

V gene TRBV5-4 combines with J gene TRBJ2-1, with TRBD2 matching over 13 bases. Germline values: CDR1 SGHNT, CDR2 YYREEE (reference sequence). Trimming took 4 bases from V and 8 from J; bases not matched to a gene: 3. CDR3 length: 14 residues. The CDR3 region has the DNA TGTGCCAGCAGCATGGGACTAGCGGGGTATGAGCAGTTCTTC. Amino acids: CASSMGLAGYEQFF.

The rearrangement uses TRBV28 and TRBJ2-1; 8 nucleotides line up with TRBD2. This CDR3 contains 13 residues. Germline V gives CDR1 MDHEN, CDR2 SYDVKM. For the CDR3, the DNA is TGTTTATCTGCCCTTTCTAGCGGGAATGAGCAGTTCTTC. It translates to CLSALSSGNEQFF.

The rearrangement uses TRBV13 and TRBJ2-1, with 14 bases that match TRBD2. Germline V lookup: CDR1 PRHDT, CDR2 FYEKMQ (reference sequence). The CDR3 length is 16 residues. The ends lost 5 bases at V and 6 bases at J; junction bases unmatched: 6. In nucleotides, the CDR3 is TGTGCCAGCAGCGCCCGACTAGCGGGGGGGCCCAATGAGCAGTTCTTC. It codes for CASSARLAGGPNEQFF. Full variable domain (rest looked up from reference TRBV13 and TRBJ2-1): AAGVIQSPRHLIKEKRETATLKCYPIPRHDTVYWYQQGPGQDPQFLISFYEKMQSDKGSIPDRFSAQQFSDYHSELNMSSLELGDSALYFCASSARLAGGPNEQFFGPGTRLTVL.

The rearrangement joins TRBV7-2 to TRBJ2-5, with D tentatively TRBD1 (6 bases). The J call is uncertain, as TRBJ2-7 better fits the DNA end. The CDR3 is 16 amino acids. Germline V gene data show CDR1 as SGHTA and CDR2 as FQGNSA. In nucleotides, the CDR3 is TGTGCCAGCAGCCGCCTGAAAGGGGGAATCCCCTACGAGCAGTACTTC. Amino acid sequence: CASSRLKGGIPYEQYF.

This chain links TRBV10-3 with TRBJ2-1, with 9 bases aligning to TRBD2. This CDR3 contains 19 residues. The germline CDR1 and CDR2 sequences are ENHRY and SYGVKD. V dropped 2 bases and J dropped 6; count of bases not matched to a gene: 17. The CDR3 DNA is TGTGCCATCAGTGAGATGGGGGGACGTGGACTAGCGACACGCAATGAGCAGTTCTTC. This sequence encodes CAISEMGGRGLATRNEQFF.